The TCR beta chain described here comes from a study of T cell clonality in common variable immunodeficiency. Study results and caveats: Compared with healthy controls, CVID subjects showed increased TCRbeta clonality, mostly in about a third.

Measured with immunoSEQ multiplex PCR; TCRdb has only the in-frame clones, and not every one. The table lists about 55,000 clones, with no singletons. Heparinized whole blood, roughly 5 to 8 ml, came from each donor. Germline lookup yields CDR1 DFQATT and CDR2 SNEGSKA (reference sequence). The CDR3 is made up of 14 amino acids. Many counts were recorded for this clone. The target antigen is unknown. The read is 3 residues too short to cover the CDR3 end, so that end is filled in from the germline J gene. Sequenced sample: peripheral blood mononuclear cells. The rearrangement uses TRBV20-1 and TRBJ2-2; 7 positions match TRBD1. The clonotype comes from a person aged 18 to 75 in good health. The CDR3 DNA, read in part, is TGCAGTGCTACCCTGGGACAGTTAAATGAAAAG. It specifies CSATLGQLNEK. The complete CDR3 reads CSATLGQLNEKLFF.